These T cell receptor beta chains were read from a single sample in a study of HIV-infected children after antiretroviral therapy interruption. TCRdb re-called the 3' RACE reads through MiXCR, storing one row per CDR3 protein. This table has about 89,000 distinct CDR3 sequences, about 6.9% appearing once. This specimen was CD45RA+ CD4+ T cells from PBMCs, pooled from several time points, taken from a donor given antiretroviral therapy, either interrupted or continuous. Every receptor here comes from a pool of human donors with HIV. The CDR3 runs from the conserved cysteine through the conserved F or W. A D gene is named only where the DNA matches it firmly. Some rows mark clone size as missing; the rest say once, few, many or name a class of expanded clone.

TRBD1	many	TRBJ1-1	TRBV30	CAWSPGDRPNTEAFF	TGTGCCTGGAGTCCCGGGGACAGACCGAACACTGAAGCTTTCTTT
.	.	TRBJ1-5	TRBV5-6	CASSSGGWRSNQPQHF	TGTGCCAGCAGCTCGGGGGGGTGGAGGAGCAATCAGCCCCAGCATTTT
.	many	TRBJ2-1	TRBV5-6	CASSHKQINNEQFF	TGTGCCAGCAGCCACAAACAGATTAACAATGAGCAGTTCTTC
.	.	TRBJ2-5	TRBV12-3/TRBV12-4	CASRGYREQTQYF	TGTGCCAGCAGGGGATACCGGGAACAGACCCAGTACTTC
.	.	TRBJ2-4	TRBV19	CASSFDSNIQYF	TGTGCCAGTAGCTTCGACAGCAACATTCAGTACTTC
.	few	TRBJ2-1	TRBV12-3/TRBV12-4	CASSPPRGRLGEQFF	TGTGCCAGCAGTCCGCCTCGGGGCAGGTTAGGTGAGCAGTTCTTC
TRBD1	many	TRBJ1-1	TRBV7-3	CASSRQGSLFPEAFF	TGTGCCAGCTCCAGACAGGGATCCCTCTTCCCTGAAGCTTTCTTT
TRBD1	many	TRBJ1-1	TRBV29-1	CSVYRDRGTEAFF	TGCAGCGTCTACAGGGACAGGGGCACTGAAGCTTTCTTT
.	few	TRBJ1-1	TRBV3-1	CASSHRQAPNTEAFF	TGTGCCAGCAGCCATCGACAGGCCCCGAACACTGAAGCTTTCTTT
TRBD1	once	TRBJ1-6	TRBV6-6	CASLAGTASDSPLHF	TGTGCCAGTTTAGCCGGGACAGCCTCCGATTCACCCCTCCACTTT
TRBD1	many	TRBJ1-6	TRBV19	CASSIGTGDYNSPLHF	TGTGCCAGTAGTATAGGTACAGGGGATTATAATTCACCCCTCCACTTT
.	many	TRBJ2-1	TRBV20-1	CSAPPLWGSYNEQFF	TGCAGTGCTCCCCCTCTCTGGGGTTCCTACAATGAGCAGTTCTTC
TRBD2	many	TRBJ2-1	TRBV12-3/TRBV12-4	CASWGRGAVNEQFF	TGTGCCAGCTGGGGGCGGGGGGCCGTCAATGAGCAGTTCTTC
.	few	TRBJ2-5	TRBV29-1	CSGTGMMETQYF	TGCAGCGGAACAGGGATGATGGAGACCCAGTACTTC
.	many	TRBJ2-3	TRBV12-3/TRBV12-4	CASSRSSTDTQYF	TGTGCCAGCAGTCGCAGCTCCACAGATACGCAGTATTTT
.	.	TRBJ2-1	TRBV5-1	CASSLGLDEQFF	TGCGCCAGCAGCTTGGGCCTCGATGAGCAGTTCTTC
TRBD2	many	TRBJ2-2	TRBV7-8	CASSLAPTGPSGAGWTGELFF	TGTGCCAGCAGCTTAGCACCGACAGGTCCTAGCGGGGCGGGATGGACCGGGGAGCTGTTTTTT
.	many	TRBJ1-3	TRBV5-1	CASSLFWGSGNTIYF	TGCGCCAGCAGCTTGTTTTGGGGGAGTGGAAACACCATATATTTT
.	many	TRBJ2-6	TRBV29-1	CSARSSGANVLTF	TGCAGCGCAAGGAGCTCTGGGGCCAACGTCCTGACTTTC
.	medium-sized	TRBJ1-1	TRBV29-1	CSVVRQGEAFF	TGCAGCGTTGTTCGGCAGGGGGAAGCTTTCTTT
TRBD1	many	TRBJ1-1	TRBV12-5	CASGLVAGGAFF	TGTGCTAGTGGTTTGGTGGCAGGGGGAGCTTTCTTT
.	many	TRBJ1-5	TRBV5-1	CASRDQPNSNQPQHF	TGCGCCAGCAGGGACCAGCCCAATAGCAATCAGCCCCAGCATTTT
.	many	TRBJ1-2	TRBV5-1	CASSLRQDYGYTF	TGCGCCAGCAGCTTAAGACAGGACTATGGCTACACCTTC
.	many	TRBJ1-5	TRBV24-1	CATSDWGSGPQHF	TGTGCCACCAGTGATTGGGGATCGGGGCCCCAGCATTTT
TRBD2	many	TRBJ2-3	TRBV12-3/TRBV12-4	CASSLGRAGEKDTQYF	TGTGCCAGCAGTTTAGGTCGAGCGGGAGAGAAAGATACGCAGTATTTT
.	many	TRBJ2-7	TRBV20-1	CSARGVVGLGYEQYF	TGCAGTGCTAGAGGGGTAGTAGGTTTAGGCTACGAGCAGTACTTC
TRBD2	many	TRBJ2-5	TRBV11-2	CASRGSGGRETQYF	TGTGCCAGCAGGGGTAGCGGGGGCCGGGAGACCCAGTACTTC
.	many	TRBJ1-6	TRBV7-8	CASSESPGNSPLHF	TGTGCCAGCAGCGAATCCCCCGGGAATTCACCCCTCCACTTT
.	many	TRBJ1-2	TRBV12-2	CASRLGNREQGYTF	TGTGCAAGTCGCTTAGGGAACAGGGAGCAAGGCTACACCTTC
.	many	TRBJ2-5	TRBV7-6	CASSLGGGPPETQYF	TGTGCCAGCAGCTTGGGGGGTGGGCCCCCGGAGACCCAGTACTTC
TRBD1	.	TRBJ1-2	TRBV18	CASSPQGQVVAYTF	TGTGCCAGCTCACCCCAGGGACAGGTCGTCGCCTACACCTTC
TRBD1	many	TRBJ1-1	TRBV12-5	CASDRDMNTEAFF	TGTGCTAGCGACAGGGACATGAACACTGAAGCTTTCTTT
.	many	TRBJ2-6	TRBV4-2	CASSPYSGRNSGANVLTF	TGTGCCAGCAGCCCGTATTCCGGACGGAACTCTGGGGCCAACGTCCTGACTTTC
.	many	TRBJ1-3	TRBV29-1	CSALRSGTGNTIYF	TGCAGCGCGCTACGCTCGGGAACTGGAAACACCATATATTTT
.	many	TRBJ2-5	TRBV11-2	CASRTSETQYF	TGTGCCTCCCGGACATCGGAGACCCAGTACTTC
.	many	TRBJ2-7	TRBV9	CASSVDPRDDYEQYF	TGTGCCAGCAGCGTAGACCCTAGGGACGACTACGAGCAGTACTTC
TRBD1	many	TRBJ1-1	TRBV18	CASSPRTGQEFSGTEAFF	TGTGCCAGCTCACCACGGACAGGGCAGGAATTTTCGGGCACTGAAGCTTTCTTT
.	many	TRBJ1-5	TRBV7-2	CASSLAAGRSNQPQHF	TGTGCCAGCAGCTTAGCGGCCGGCCGGAGCAATCAGCCCCAGCATTTT
.	.	TRBJ1-4	TRBV2	CASRAGAWGLEEKLFF	TGTGCCAGCAGAGCAGGGGCTTGGGGGCTAGAAGAAAAACTGTTTTTT
.	many	TRBJ2-7	TRBV3-1	CASSQDTDISEQYF	TGTGCCAGCAGCCAAGATACCGACATATCCGAGCAGTACTTC
.	.	TRBJ2-5	TRBV3-1	CASSQGLRGRGQETQYF	TGTGCCAGCAGCCAAGGGCTCCGGGGTAGGGGTCAAGAGACCCAGTACTTC